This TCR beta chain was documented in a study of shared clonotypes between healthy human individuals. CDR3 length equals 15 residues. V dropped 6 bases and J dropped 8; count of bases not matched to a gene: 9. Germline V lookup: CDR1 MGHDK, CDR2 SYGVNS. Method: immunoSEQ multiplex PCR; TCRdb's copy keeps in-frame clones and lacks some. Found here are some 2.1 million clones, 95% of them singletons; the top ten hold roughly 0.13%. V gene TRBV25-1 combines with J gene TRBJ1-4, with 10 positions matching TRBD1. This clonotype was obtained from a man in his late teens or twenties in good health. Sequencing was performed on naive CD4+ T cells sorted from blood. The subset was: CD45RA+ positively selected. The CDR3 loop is CASSLGQGVGEKLFF. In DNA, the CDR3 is TGTGCCAGCAGCCTCGGACAGGGGGTAGGCGAAAAACTGTTTTTT. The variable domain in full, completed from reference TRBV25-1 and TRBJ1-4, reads EADIYQTPRYLVIGTGKKITLECSQTMGHDKMYWYQQDPGMELHLIHYSYGVNSTEKGDLSSESTVSRIRTEHFPLTLESARPSHTSQYLCASSLGQGVGEKLFFGSGTQLSVL.